This TCR beta chain originates from a study of memory CD4+ T cells and cytomegalovirus serostatus. Study information: Donors were healthy Belgian adults, under ten CMV seropositive and about two dozen seronegative. Whole-study results and caveats: About 40% of the roughly 160 known CMV-associated TCRbeta sequences appeared in CD4+ memory.

From germline, CDR1 is SGHRS and CDR2 YFSETQ. The CDR3 is 16 amino acids. Trimming removed 4 bases from V and 1 base from J; junction bases left unmatched: 6. The sort gate was single viable CD3+CD4+CD8-CD45RO+ cells for memory CD4+ T cells. A note on this clone: Its specificity is not known. Other nucleotide sequences from this sample produce the same CDR3.

In the source study's methods: Out-of-frame sequences were removed, leaving 2 million to 2.5 million distinct TCRbeta sequences. Some clones are missing from TCRdb's copy, which holds only in-frame ones; the method was immunoSEQ multiplex PCR. The DNA was the basis for D and trimming; V, J and clone size are from that table. Of about 27,000 clones in the sample, about 70% were seen once. The material sequenced was memory CD4+ T cells from blood. The chain is built from TRBV5-1 and TRBJ2-3, with 10 bases lining up with TRBD2. This sequence was found in an adult in good health and CMV-seronegative. This CDR3 is CASSRTGTSGTDTQYF. The DNA of the CDR3 is TGCGCCAGCAGCAGGACCGGGACTAGCGGCACAGATACGCAGTATTTT.